The source of this T cell receptor (beta chain) is a study of T cell responses to AZD1222 COVID-19 vaccine. Turning to this clone: The antigen is not known.

Sequenced by immunoSEQ multiplex PCR; TCRdb stores in-frame clones only, minus some. The repertoire consists of approximately 140,000 clones, with 75% to 90% occurring once and the leading ten covering approximately 1.6%. The germline V gene encodes CDR1 LNHDA and CDR2 SQIVND (reference sequence). Trimming cost V 3 bases and J 5 bases, with 8 bases left between them. The CDR3 length is 14 residues. Study results and limitations: Just five or six AZD1222 recipients were seropositive at baseline. The donor group comprised mostly white British people and more females; the analysis possibly underestimated clonal diversity. Rises in breadth and depth of Spike-specific TCRs came after two AZD1222 doses.

This specimen consisted of peripheral blood, obtained 28 days after the second AZD1222 dose. This sequence was found in an adult who received the AZD1222 COVID-19 vaccine. V is TRBV19 and J is TRBJ1-6; D may be TRBD1 (6 bases). CDR3 region: CASSIRQDNSPLHF. The CDR3 DNA follows: TGTGCCAGTAGTATTCGACAGGATAATTCACCCCTCCACTTT.